Below are 6 T cell receptor beta chains sequenced from a single sample in a study of cytotoxic CD8 clonotypes in ibrutinib-treated CLL. Assay: immunoSEQ multiplex PCR; the TCRdb copy retains only in-frame clones and omits some. The profile shows just over 200,000 clones, about three quarters of them singletons. Sequencing used PBMCs, obtained after 12 months of ibrutinib treatment. The receptors were sampled from a human donor with chronic lymphocytic leukemia.

The rearrangement uses TRBV12-2 and TRBJ1-2; the table names TRBD1, a call not compared with the DNA. TRBV12-2 is tagged as a pseudogene. The CDR3 is 19 amino acids. In nucleotides, the CDR3 is TGTGCAAGTCGCTTAGATCCCTCGGGACAGGGGGTCGCAGACTATGGCTACACCTTC. Translation gives CASRLDPSGQGVADYGYTF.

The V call is TRBV5-1, the J call TRBJ1-2, with TRBD1 identical over 8 bases. The germline V gene has CDR1 SGHRS and CDR2 YFSETQ. Trimming took 4 bases from V and 10 from J; bases not matched to a gene: 9. The length of the CDR3 is 13 residues. The CDR3 bases are TGCGCCAGCAGCACCCGACAGGGGAGCGTCTACACCTTC. Its protein is CASSTRQGSVYTF.

The chain carries TRBV23-1 and TRBJ2-1; maybe TRBD2 (5 bases). Being an ORF, TRBV23-1 has a function that is uncertain. V was pared by 0 bases and J by 0 bases, with 9 bases between. The CDR3 is 16 amino acids. The CDR3 DNA sequence: TGCGCCAGCAGTCAATCTCTCCGGGGCTCCTACAATGAGCAGTTCTTC. Protein: CASSQSLRGSYNEQFF.

This clone has only one observation. The chain combines TRBV29-1 with TRBJ2-1; no firm D call. CDR3 size: 14 residues. With 2 bases removed from V and 9 bases from J, the gap between germline ends came to 17 bases. The V gene's germline CDR1 is SQVTM and CDR2 ANQGSEA. CDR3 region: CSVEIGLEIGEQFF. The CDR3 DNA reads TGCAGCGTTGAAATTGGTCTAGAAATAGGTGAGCAGTTCTTC.

This clone was seen a few times. This chain connects TRBV15 to TRBJ1-5; D not resolved. Germline-derived CDR1 and CDR2 are LNHNV and YYDKDF (reference sequence). The CDR3 spans 13 residues. V was cut by 3 bases and J by 0 bases, with 3 bases left in between. Written as DNA, the CDR3 is TGTGCCACCAGCAGGTATAGCAATCAGCCCCAGCATTTT. Its translation is CATSRYSNQPQHF.

The gene calls are TRBV30 and TRBJ1-5, with D possibly TRBD1 on 6 matching bases. The CDR3 runs 13 residues. The V end lost 4 bases, the J end lost 6 bases, and 13 bases lay between the germline ends. Germline V gene sequence: CDR1 GTSNPN, CDR2 SVGIG (reference sequence). CDR3 sequence (DNA): TGTGCCTGGACAACAGGGTGGGCTCAGCCCCAGCATTTT. Residues: CAWTTGWAQPQHF.